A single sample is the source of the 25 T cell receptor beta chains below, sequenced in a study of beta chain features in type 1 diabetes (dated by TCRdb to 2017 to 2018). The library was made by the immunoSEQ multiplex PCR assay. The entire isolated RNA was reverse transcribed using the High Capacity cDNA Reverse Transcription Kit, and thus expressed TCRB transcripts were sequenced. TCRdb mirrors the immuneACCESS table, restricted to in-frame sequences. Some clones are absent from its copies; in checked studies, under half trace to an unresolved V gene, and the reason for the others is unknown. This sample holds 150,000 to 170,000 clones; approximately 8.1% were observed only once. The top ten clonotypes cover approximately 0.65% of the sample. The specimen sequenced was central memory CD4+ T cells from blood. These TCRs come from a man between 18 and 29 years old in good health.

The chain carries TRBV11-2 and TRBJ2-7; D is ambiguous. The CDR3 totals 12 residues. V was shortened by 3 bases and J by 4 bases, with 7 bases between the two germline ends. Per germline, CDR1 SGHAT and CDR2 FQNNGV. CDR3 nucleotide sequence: TGTGCCAGCAGCTTTTCGGGTTACGAGCAGTACTTC. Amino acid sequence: CASSFSGYEQYF.

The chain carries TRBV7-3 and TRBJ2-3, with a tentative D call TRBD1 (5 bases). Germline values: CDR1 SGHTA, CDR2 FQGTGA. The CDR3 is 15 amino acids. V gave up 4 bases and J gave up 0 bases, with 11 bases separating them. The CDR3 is CASSSRTTSTDTQYF. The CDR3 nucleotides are TGTGCCAGCAGCTCCCGGACAACTAGCACAGATACGCAGTATTTT.

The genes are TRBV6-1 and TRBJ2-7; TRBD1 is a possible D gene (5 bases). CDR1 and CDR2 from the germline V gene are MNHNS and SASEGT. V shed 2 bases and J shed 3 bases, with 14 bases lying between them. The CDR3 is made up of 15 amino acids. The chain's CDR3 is CASSEMAGFLYEQYF. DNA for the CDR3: TGTGCCAGCAGTGAAATGGCAGGGTTTCTCTACGAGCAGTACTTC.

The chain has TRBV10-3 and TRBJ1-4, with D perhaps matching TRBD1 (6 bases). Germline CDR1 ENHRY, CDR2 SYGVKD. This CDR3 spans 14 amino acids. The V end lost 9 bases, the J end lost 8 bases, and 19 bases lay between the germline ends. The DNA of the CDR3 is TGTGCCATTAGGGACATTTCAAAAGGGGAAAAACTGTTTTTT. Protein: CAIRDISKGEKLFF.

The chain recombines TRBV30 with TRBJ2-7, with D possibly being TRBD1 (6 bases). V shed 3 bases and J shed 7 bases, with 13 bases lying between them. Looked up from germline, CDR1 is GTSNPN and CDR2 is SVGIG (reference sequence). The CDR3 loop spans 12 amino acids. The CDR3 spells CAWSPGRGEQYF. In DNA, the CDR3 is TGTGCCTGGAGCCCGGGAAGGGGGGAGCAGTACTTC. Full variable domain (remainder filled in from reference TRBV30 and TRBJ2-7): SQTIHQWPATLVQPVGSPLSLECTVEGTSNPNLYWYRQAAGRGLQLLFYSVGIGQISSEVPQNLSASRPQDRQFILSSKKLLLSDSGFYLCAWSPGRGEQYFGPGTRLTVT.

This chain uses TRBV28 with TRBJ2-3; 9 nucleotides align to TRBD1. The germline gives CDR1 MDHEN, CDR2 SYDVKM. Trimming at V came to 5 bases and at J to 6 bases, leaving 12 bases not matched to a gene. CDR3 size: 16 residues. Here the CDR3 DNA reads TGTGCCAGCAGTGCTCACAGGGGGCAGGGGTTGGATACGCAGTATTTT. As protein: CASSAHRGQGLDTQYF.

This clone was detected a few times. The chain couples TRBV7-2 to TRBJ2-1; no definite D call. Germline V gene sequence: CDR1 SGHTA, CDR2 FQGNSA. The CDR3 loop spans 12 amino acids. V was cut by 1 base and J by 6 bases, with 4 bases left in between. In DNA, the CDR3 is TGTGCCAGCAGCTTAGAGCTCAATGAGCAGTTCTTC. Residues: CASSLELNEQFF.

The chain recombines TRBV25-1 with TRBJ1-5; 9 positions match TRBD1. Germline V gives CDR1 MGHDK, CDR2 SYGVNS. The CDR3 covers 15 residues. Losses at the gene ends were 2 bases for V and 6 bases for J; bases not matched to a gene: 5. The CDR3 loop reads CASSENTGGGQPQHF. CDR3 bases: TGTGCCAGCAGTGAAAATACAGGGGGCGGTCAGCCCCAGCATTTT.

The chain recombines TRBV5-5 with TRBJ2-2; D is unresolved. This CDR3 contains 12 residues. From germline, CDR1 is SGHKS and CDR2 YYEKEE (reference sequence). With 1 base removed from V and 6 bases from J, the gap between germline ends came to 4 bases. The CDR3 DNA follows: TGTGCCAGCAGCTTGTCGGCCGGGGAGCTGTTTTTT. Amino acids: CASSLSAGELFF.

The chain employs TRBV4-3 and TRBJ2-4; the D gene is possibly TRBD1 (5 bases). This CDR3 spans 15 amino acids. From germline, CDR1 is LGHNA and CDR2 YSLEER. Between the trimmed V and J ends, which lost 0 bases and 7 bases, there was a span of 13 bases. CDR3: CASSQEGQGENIQYF. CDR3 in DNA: TGCGCCAGCAGCCAAGAGGGCCAGGGTGAGAACATTCAGTACTTC.

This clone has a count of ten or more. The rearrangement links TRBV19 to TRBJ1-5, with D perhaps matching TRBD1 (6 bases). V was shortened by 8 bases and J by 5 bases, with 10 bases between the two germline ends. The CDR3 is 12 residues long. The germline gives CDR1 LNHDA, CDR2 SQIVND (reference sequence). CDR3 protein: CASRAGDQPQHF. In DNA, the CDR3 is TGTGCCAGTCGGGCAGGGGATCAGCCCCAGCATTTT.

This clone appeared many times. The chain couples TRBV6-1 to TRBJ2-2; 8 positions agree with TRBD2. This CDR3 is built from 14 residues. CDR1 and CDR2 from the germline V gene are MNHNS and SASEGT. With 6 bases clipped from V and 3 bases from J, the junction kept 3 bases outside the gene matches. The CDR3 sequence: CASRKLADTGELFF. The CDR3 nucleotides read TGTGCCAGCAGGAAACTAGCGGACACCGGGGAGCTGTTTTTT.

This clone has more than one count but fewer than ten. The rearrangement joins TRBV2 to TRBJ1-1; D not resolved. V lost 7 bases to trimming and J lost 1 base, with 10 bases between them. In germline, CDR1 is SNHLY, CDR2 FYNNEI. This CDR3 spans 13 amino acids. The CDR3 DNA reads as TGTGCCAGCATAAGGTCGGGGAACACTGAAGCTTTCTTT. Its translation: CASIRSGNTEAFF.

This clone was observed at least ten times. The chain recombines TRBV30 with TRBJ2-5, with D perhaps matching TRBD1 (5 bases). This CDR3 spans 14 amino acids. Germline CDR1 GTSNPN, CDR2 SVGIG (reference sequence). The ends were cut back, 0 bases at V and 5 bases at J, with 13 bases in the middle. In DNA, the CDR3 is TGTGCCTGGAGTGTACGGGCAGGGTGGGAGACCCAGTACTTC. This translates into CAWSVRAGWETQYF.

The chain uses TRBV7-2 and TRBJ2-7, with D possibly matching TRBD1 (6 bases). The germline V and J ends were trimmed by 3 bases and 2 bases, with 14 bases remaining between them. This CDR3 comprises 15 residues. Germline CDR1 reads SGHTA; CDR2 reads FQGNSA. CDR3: CASSFSPGQAYEQYF. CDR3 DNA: TGTGCCAGCAGCTTTTCCCCGGGACAAGCCTACGAGCAGTACTTC.

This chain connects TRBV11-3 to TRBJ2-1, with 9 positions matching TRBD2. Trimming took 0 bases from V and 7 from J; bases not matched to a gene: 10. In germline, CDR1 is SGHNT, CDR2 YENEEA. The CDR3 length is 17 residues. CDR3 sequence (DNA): TGTGCCAGCAGCTTAGATCTAAGGCGGGGGGGCAGGAATGAGCAGTTCTTC. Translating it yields CASSLDLRRGGRNEQFF.

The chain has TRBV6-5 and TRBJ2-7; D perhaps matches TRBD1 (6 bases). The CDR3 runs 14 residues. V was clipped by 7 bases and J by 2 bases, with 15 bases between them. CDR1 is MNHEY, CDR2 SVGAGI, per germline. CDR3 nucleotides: TGTGCCAGCAAAAGGACAGCCGGAACCTACGAGCAGTACTTC. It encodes CASKRTAGTYEQYF.

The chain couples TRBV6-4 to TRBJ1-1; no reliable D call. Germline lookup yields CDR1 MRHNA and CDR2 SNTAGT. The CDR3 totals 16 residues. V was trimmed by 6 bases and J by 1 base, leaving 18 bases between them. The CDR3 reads CASRRTWEGSNTEAFF. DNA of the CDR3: TGTGCCAGCAGGAGGACTTGGGAGGGATCGAACACTGAAGCTTTCTTT.

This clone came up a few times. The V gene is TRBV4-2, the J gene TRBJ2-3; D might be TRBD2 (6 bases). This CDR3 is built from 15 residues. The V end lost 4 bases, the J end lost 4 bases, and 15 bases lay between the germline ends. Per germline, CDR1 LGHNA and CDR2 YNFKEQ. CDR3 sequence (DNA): TGTGCCAGCAGCCTCGGTGGCGGGAACTCAGATACGCAGTATTTT. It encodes CASSLGGGNSDTQYF.

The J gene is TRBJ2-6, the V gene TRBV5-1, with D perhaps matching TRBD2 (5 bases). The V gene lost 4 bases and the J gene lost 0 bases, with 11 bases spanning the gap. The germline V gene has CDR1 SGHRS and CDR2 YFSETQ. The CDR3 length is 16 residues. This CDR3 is CASSPIRDSGANVLTF. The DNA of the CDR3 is TGCGCCAGCAGCCCCATCCGGGACTCTGGGGCCAACGTCCTGACTTTC. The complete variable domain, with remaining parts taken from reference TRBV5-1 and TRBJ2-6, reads KAGVTQTPRYLIKTRGQQVTLSCSPISGHRSVSWYQQTPGQGLQFLFEYFSETQRNKGNFPGRFSGRQFSNSRSEMNVSTLELGDSALYLCASSPIRDSGANVLTFGAGSRLTVL.

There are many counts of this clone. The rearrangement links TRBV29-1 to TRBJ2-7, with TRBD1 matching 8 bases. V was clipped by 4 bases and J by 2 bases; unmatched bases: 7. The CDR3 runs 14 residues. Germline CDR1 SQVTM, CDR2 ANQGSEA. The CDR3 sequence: CSVVGDRGPYEQYF. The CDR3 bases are TGCAGCGTTGTTGGCGACAGGGGCCCCTACGAGCAGTACTTC.

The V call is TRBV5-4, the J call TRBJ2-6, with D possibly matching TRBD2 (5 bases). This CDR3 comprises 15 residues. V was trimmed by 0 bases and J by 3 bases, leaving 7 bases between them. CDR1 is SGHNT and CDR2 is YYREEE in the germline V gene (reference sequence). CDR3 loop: CASSLAGVGANVLTF. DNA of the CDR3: TGTGCCAGCAGCTTGGCCGGGGTTGGGGCCAACGTCCTGACTTTC. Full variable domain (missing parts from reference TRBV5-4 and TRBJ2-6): ETGVTQSPTHLIKTRGQQVTLRCSSQSGHNTVSWYQQALGQGPQFIFQYYREEENGRGNFPPRFSGLQFPNYSSELNVNALELDDSALYLCASSLAGVGANVLTFGAGSRLTVL.

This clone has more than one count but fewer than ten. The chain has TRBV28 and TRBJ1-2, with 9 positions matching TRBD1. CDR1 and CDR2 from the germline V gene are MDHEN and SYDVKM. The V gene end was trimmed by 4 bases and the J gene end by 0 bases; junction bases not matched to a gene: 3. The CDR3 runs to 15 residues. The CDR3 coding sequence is TGTGCCAGCAGTTCACAGGGGGCCCCTAACTATGGCTACACCTTC. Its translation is CASSSQGAPNYGYTF.

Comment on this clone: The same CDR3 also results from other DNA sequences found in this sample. CDR3 amino acids: CASSLQGTEAFF. In DNA form, the CDR3 reads TGTGCCAGCAGTTTACAGGGTACTGAAGCTTTCTTT. The V call is TRBV28, the J call TRBJ1-1, with D tentatively TRBD1 (5 bases). This CDR3 is 12 amino acids long. The ends were cut back, 2 bases at V and 5 bases at J, with 6 bases in the middle. Germline V gene data show CDR1 as MDHEN and CDR2 as SYDVKM. Looking up the rest from reference TRBV28 and TRBJ1-1 gives the full variable domain: DVKVTQSSRYLVKRTGEKVFLECVQDMDHENMFWYRQDPGLGLRLIYFSYDVKMKEKGDIPEGYSVSREKKERFSLILESASTNQTSMYLCASSLQGTEAFFGQGTRLTVV.

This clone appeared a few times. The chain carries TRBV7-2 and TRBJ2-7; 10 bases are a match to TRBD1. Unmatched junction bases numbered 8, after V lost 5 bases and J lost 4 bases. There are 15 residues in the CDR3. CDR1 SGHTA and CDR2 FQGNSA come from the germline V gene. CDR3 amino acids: CASSRPGQGLYEQYF. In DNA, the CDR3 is TGTGCCAGCAGCCGTCCGGGACAGGGGTTGTACGAGCAGTACTTC. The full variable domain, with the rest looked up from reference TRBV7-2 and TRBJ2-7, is GAGVSQSPSNKVTEKGKDVELRCDPISGHTALYWYRQSLGQGLEFLIYFQGNSAPDKSGLPSDRFSAERTGGSVSTLTIQRTQQEDSAVYLCASSRPGQGLYEQYFGPGTRLTVT.